These T cell receptor beta chains were read from a single sample in a study of T cells in Graves' hyperthyroidism and ophthalmopathy. TCRdb ran MiXCR on the multiplex PCR reads and lists one entry per CDR3 protein. Altogether about 560,000 distinct CDR3 sequences are present, around 15% being singletons, with the ten largest covering roughly 13%. Sequencing input: blood. These receptor sequences come from a woman aged 40 to 55 with Graves' hyperthyroidism. Both conserved end residues are part of each CDR3. Fields, in order: clone size, CDR3 length, V gene, D gene, J gene, CDR3 protein, CDR3 DNA. D genes are given only for firm matches. Clone size appears in some rows only: once, few, many, or a class for an expanded clone.

>many|14|TRBV27|TRBD1|TRBJ2-7
CASTSTGETYEQYF
TGTGCCAGCACCTCGACAGGGGAGACCTACGAGCAGTACTTC
>many|14|TRBV20-1|.|TRBJ2-5
CSASVGGGGETQYF
TGCAGTGCTTCCGTGGGGGGAGGGGGAGAGACCCAGTACTTC
>many|13|TRBV3-1|.|TRBJ2-3
CASSPNLRDTQYF
TGTGCCAGCAGCCCTAACCTCCGAGATACGCAGTATTTT
>many|14|TRBV20-1|TRBD2|TRBJ2-5
CSALRTSEQETQYF
TGCAGTGCTTTAAGGACTAGCGAACAAGAGACCCAGTACTTC
>many|16|TRBV5-1|TRBD2|TRBJ2-2
CASSLGLAGATGELFF
TGCGCCAGCAGCTTGGGACTAGCGGGAGCCACCGGGGAGCTGTTTTTT
>few|16|TRBV5-1|TRBD1|TRBJ1-3
CASSLWTGSSGNTIYF
TGCGCCAGCAGCTTGTGGACAGGGAGCTCTGGAAACACCATATATTTT
>many|15|TRBV4-1|TRBD1|TRBJ2-5
CASSQVRDREDTQYF
TGCGCCAGCAGCCAAGTTCGGGACAGAGAAGATACCCAGTACTTC
>many|13|TRBV7-2|.|TRBJ2-1
CASSSGPNNEQFF
TGTGCCAGCAGCTCCGGGCCTAACAATGAGCAGTTCTTC
>.|16|TRBV28|.|TRBJ2-1
CASRTREEAPFDEQFF
TGTGCCAGCAGGACTAGAGAGGAGGCCCCTTTTGATGAGCAGTTCTTC
>.|15|TRBV27|.|TRBJ2-2
CASRNDRGGTGELFF
TGTGCCAGCAGAAACGACAGGGGAGGGACCGGGGAGCTGTTTTTT